One and the same sample provided the 30 T cell receptor beta chains below, sequenced in a study of blood T cell repertoires in COVID-19. Measured with immunoSEQ multiplex PCR; TCRdb has only the in-frame clones, and not every one. Found here are roughly 40,000 clones, about nine tenths of them singletons; the top ten hold 9% to 13%. Sequenced input: peripheral blood. All receptors derive from a man in his 70s with acute or convalescent COVID-19.

The J gene is TRBJ2-7, the V gene TRBV28; D is unresolved. V lost 8 bases and J lost 0, with 14 bases in between. The CDR3 is 14 residues long. The germline V gene encodes CDR1 MDHEN and CDR2 SYDVKM. The CDR3 sequence is CASRVGQSSYEQYF. Written as DNA, the CDR3 is TGTGCCAGCCGTGTTGGGCAGAGCTCCTACGAGCAGTACTTC.

This clone was observed a handful of times. The rearrangement links TRBV7-2 to TRBJ1-1; D gene ambiguous. The CDR3 is made up of 15 amino acids. The germline V gene has CDR1 SGHTA and CDR2 FQGNSA. Trimming pared 1 base from V and 2 bases from J, leaving 11 bases between. The CDR3 here is CASSLGALVNTEAFF. As DNA, the CDR3 is TGTGCCAGCAGCTTAGGGGCATTAGTCAACACTGAAGCTTTCTTT. The complete variable domain, with remaining parts taken from reference TRBV7-2 and TRBJ1-1, reads GAGVSQSPSNKVTEKGKDVELRCDPISGHTALYWYRQSLGQGLEFLIYFQGNSAPDKSGLPSDRFSAERTGGSVSTLTIQRTQQEDSAVYLCASSLGALVNTEAFFGQGTRLTVV.

This clone appeared a few times. This sequence joins TRBV2 and TRBJ2-7, with D unresolved. CDR3 length: 11 amino acids. The V end lost 5 bases, the J end lost 2 bases, and 4 bases lay between the germline ends. Germline values: CDR1 SNHLY, CDR2 FYNNEI. CDR3 sequence (DNA): TGTGCCAGCAGTAGCACCTACGAGCAGTACTTC. Translated, it gives CASSSTYEQYF.

V and J are TRBV21-1 and TRBJ2-6; the table assigns TRBD2, which was not confirmed against the DNA. TRBV21-1 counts as a pseudogene. This CDR3 spans 20 amino acids. The CDR3 DNA sequence: TGTGCCAGCAGCAAATCCCGGGGTGCACGGGCGGGTCCTGGGGCCAACGTCCTGACTTTC. Translating gives CASSKSRGARAGPGANVLTF.

The chain carries TRBV3-1 (or the pseudogene TRBV3-2) and TRBJ1-4, with 10 nucleotides matching TRBD1. The CDR3 consists of 15 residues. V gave up 3 bases and J gave up 7 bases; unmatched junction bases: 5. The germline gives CDR1 LGHDT, CDR2 YNNKEL (reference sequence). This chain's CDR3 is CASSQYRDRGEKLFF. CDR3 nucleotides: TGTGCCAGCAGCCAGTACCGGGACAGGGGTGAAAAACTGTTTTTT.

This chain uses TRBV5-1 with TRBJ2-5, with 8 nucleotides matching TRBD1. Germline assignment: CDR1 SGHRS and CDR2 YFSETQ. V dropped 2 bases and J dropped 5; count of bases not matched to a gene: 5. The CDR3 contains 14 residues. CDR3 DNA sequence: TGCGCCAGCAGCTTCCAACAGGGGGGCGAGACCCAGTACTTC. It is translated as CASSFQQGGETQYF.

This clone was found once. J is TRBJ1-1 and V is TRBV7-9, with D possibly matching TRBD1 (6 bases). V lost 3 bases to trimming and J lost 9 bases, with 11 bases between them. The CDR3 has 12 amino acids. CDR1 and CDR2 (germline): SEHNR, FQNEAQ (reference sequence). The CDR3, as DNA: TGTGCCAGCAGCTTGGAAGACAGGAAAGCTTTCTTT. Encoded protein: CASSLEDRKAFF.

This clone has just one count. The rearrangement uses TRBV4-3 and TRBJ2-2; 7 bases map to TRBD2. Trimming at V came to 4 bases and at J to 6 bases, leaving 2 bases not matched to a gene. CDR3 length: 13 amino acids. Germline CDR1 is LGHNA and CDR2 is YSLEER. The CDR3 sequence is CASSRGLAGELFF. The CDR3 nucleotides are TGCGCCAGCAGCCGAGGACTAGCCGGGGAGCTGTTTTTT.

The chain links TRBV4-3 to TRBJ2-1; D possibly corresponds to TRBD1 (5 bases). In germline, CDR1 is LGHNA, CDR2 YSLEER. The ends were cut back, 0 bases at V and 6 bases at J, with 9 bases in the middle. CDR3 size: 14 residues. CDR3 protein: CASSQDARANEQFF. The DNA of the CDR3 is TGCGCCAGCAGCCAAGATGCCAGGGCCAATGAGCAGTTCTTC.

V usage is TRBV28 and J usage is TRBJ2-2; D gene uncertain. V lost 8 bases and J 4 bases, leaving 11 bases between the germline ends. Germline V lookup: CDR1 MDHEN, CDR2 SYDVKM. This CDR3 region has 13 residues. The CDR3 coding sequence is TGTGCCAGCGACTCTGAATCCACCGGGGAGCTGTTTTTT. This codes for CASDSESTGELFF.

The chain links TRBV10-3 to TRBJ2-2; 8 bases agree with TRBD1. Germline V CDR1 and CDR2: ENHRY, SYGVKD. The CDR3 loop spans 15 amino acids. J gave up 6 bases and V 9 bases, and 12 bases lay outside the gene matches. CDR3 protein: CAILTTGELPGELFF. Here the CDR3 DNA reads TGTGCCATTTTAACGACAGGGGAGCTACCCGGGGAGCTGTTTTTT.

This clone was recorded only once. This chain links TRBV6-1 with TRBJ2-2, with D perhaps matching TRBD2 (6 bases). V shed 2 bases and J shed 2 bases, with 12 bases lying between them. The CDR3 runs to 16 residues. Per the germline V gene, CDR1 is MNHNS and CDR2 is SASEGT. The CDR3 nucleotides are TGTGCCAGCAGTGAAAGTCCGGGAGCTAACACCGGGGAGCTGTTTTTT. Translated: CASSESPGANTGELFF.

The chain recombines TRBV27 with TRBJ2-1; possibly TRBD2 for D (5 bases). The length of the CDR3 is 18 residues. Germline values: CDR1 MNHEY, CDR2 SMNVEV (reference sequence). Trimming cost V 4 bases and J 4 bases, with 23 bases left between them. The CDR3 protein is CASSSSRTRNGVYNEQFF. CDR3 nucleotide sequence: TGTGCCAGCAGTTCCAGTCGGACTCGTAACGGGGTATACAATGAGCAGTTCTTC.

Points on this clone: Other DNA sequences in the sample encode the same CDR3. The chain has TRBV7-9 and TRBJ1-1; TRBD1 matches at 9 bases. Germline V gene sequence: CDR1 SEHNR, CDR2 FQNEAQ (reference sequence). CDR3 length equals 14 residues. Trimming removed 5 bases from V and 4 bases from J; junction bases left unmatched: 5. CDR3 coding DNA: TGTGCCAGCAGCACGGGACAGGGTAGCACTGAAGCTTTCTTT. Translation gives CASSTGQGSTEAFF. The full variable domain, rest sourced from reference TRBV7-9 and TRBJ1-1, is DTGVSQNPRHKITKRGQNVTFRCDPISEHNRLYWYRQTLGQGPEFLTYFQNEAQLEKSRLLSDRFSAERPKGSFSTLEIQRTEQGDSAMYLCASSTGQGSTEAFFGQGTRLTVV.

The rearrangement links TRBV28 to TRBJ2-4, with 8 bases aligning to TRBD1. V lost 6 bases and J lost 7; bases outside the gene matches: 5. The CDR3 spans 13 residues. The germline V gene has CDR1 MDHEN and CDR2 SYDVKM. The CDR3: CASSLGQGNIQYF. The DNA of the CDR3 is TGTGCCAGCAGCCTCGGACAGGGCAACATTCAGTACTTC.

The rearrangement uses TRBV20-1 and TRBJ2-3; D possibly corresponds to TRBD1 (6 bases). The CDR3 is made up of 11 amino acids. Germline lookup yields CDR1 DFQATT and CDR2 SNEGSKA (reference sequence). CDR3 in amino acids: CSQGIGDTQYF. The CDR3 DNA follows: TGCAGCCAGGGGATTGGAGATACGCAGTATTTT.

This chain uses TRBV7-3 with TRBJ2-1; 7 bases are a match to TRBD2. Unmatched junction bases numbered 7, after V lost 4 bases and J lost 7 bases. Looked up from germline, CDR1 is SGHTA and CDR2 is FQGTGA. This CDR3 is 14 amino acids long. The CDR3 region has the DNA TGTGCCAGCAGCTCCCAACCGGGGGGAAATGAGCAGTTCTTC. Amino acids: CASSSQPGGNEQFF.

The chain links TRBV13 to TRBJ2-7; D possibly corresponds to TRBD2 (5 bases). In germline, CDR1 is PRHDT, CDR2 FYEKMQ (reference sequence). V was pared by 1 base and J by 0 bases, with 13 bases between. The CDR3 is 16 amino acids. CDR3 nucleotides: TGTGCCAGCAGCTTAGTCCCCCGGACTTACTCCTACGAGCAGTACTTC. Translated: CASSLVPRTYSYEQYF.

The CDR3 nucleotides are TGCGCCAGCAGCCGCAACAGGGGAGAGTACGCAAACACTGAAGCTTTCTTT. Translating gives CASSRNRGEYANTEAFF. The genes are TRBV4-3 and TRBJ1-1; the match to TRBD1 covers 7 bases. The CDR3 consists of 17 residues. The V gene end was trimmed by 4 bases and the J gene end by 2 bases; junction bases not matched to a gene: 13. Germline assignment: CDR1 LGHNA and CDR2 YSLEER.

The gene calls are TRBV10-3 and TRBJ2-2, with D perhaps matching TRBD2 (6 bases). The germline gives CDR1 ENHRY, CDR2 SYGVKD. The CDR3 spans 16 residues. V was cut by 2 bases and J by 5 bases, with 15 bases left in between. The CDR3 is CAISEGGLAGTGELFF. CDR3 DNA: TGTGCCATCAGTGAGGGGGGACTGGCGGGGACCGGGGAGCTGTTTTTT.

The genes are TRBV7-9 and TRBJ1-2; 10 nucleotides line up with TRBD1. Germline trimming cut 5 bases from V and 7 bases from J; bases unmatched to any gene: 10. The CDR3 is 15 residues long. CDR1 SEHNR and CDR2 FQNEAQ come from the germline V gene (reference sequence). CDR3 loop: CASSPRTGGSGGYTF. CDR3 nucleotide sequence: TGTGCCAGCAGCCCCCGGACAGGGGGTTCAGGTGGCTACACCTTC.

This rearrangement joins TRBV18 to TRBJ1-1; tentatively, D is TRBD1 (6 bases). The germline V gene encodes CDR1 KGHSH and CDR2 LQKENI. CDR3 size: 13 residues. The V end lost 6 bases, the J end lost 1 base, and 9 bases lay between the germline ends. CDR3 nucleotide sequence: TGTGCCAGCTCGGGGACACAGAACACTGAAGCTTTCTTT. It encodes CASSGTQNTEAFF.

V gene TRBV7-3 combines with J gene TRBJ2-1, with D perhaps TRBD1 (5 bases). CDR1 is SGHTA, CDR2 FQGTGA, per germline. The CDR3 is 15 amino acids. Trimming took 5 bases from V and 8 from J, leaving 19 bases between them. The CDR3 reads CASSKTGPEVDEQFF. For the CDR3, the DNA is TGTGCCAGCAGCAAAACAGGCCCCGAAGTGGATGAGCAGTTCTTC.

This sequence joins TRBV28 and TRBJ2-5; D is possibly TRBD2 (5 bases). This CDR3 has 14 residues. The V end lost 2 bases, the J end lost 4 bases, and 11 bases lay between the germline ends. Germline values: CDR1 MDHEN, CDR2 SYDVKM. The CDR3 bases are TGTGCCAGCAGTTTAGAAAACAGCGGAGAGACCCAGTACTTC. Its protein product is CASSLENSGETQYF.

V is TRBV18 and J is TRBJ2-7; D gene ambiguous. The CDR3 loop spans 14 amino acids. With 3 bases removed from V and 2 bases from J, the gap between germline ends came to 11 bases. Germline-derived CDR1 and CDR2 are KGHSH and LQKENI. This CDR3 reads CASSPAQTTYEQYF. For the CDR3, the DNA is TGTGCCAGCTCACCGGCACAGACGACCTACGAGCAGTACTTC.

The V gene is TRBV9, the J gene TRBJ2-6, with D tentatively TRBD1 (6 bases). Germline V CDR1 and CDR2: SGDLS, YYNGEE. The length of the CDR3 is 18 residues. The V gene lost 3 bases and the J gene lost 0 bases, with 16 bases spanning the gap. In DNA form, the CDR3 reads TGTGCCAGCAGCGCCTTGGGGGCAGGGATCTCTGGGGCCAACGTCCTGACTTTC. Residues: CASSALGAGISGANVLTF.

This chain connects TRBV28 to TRBJ2-7; D perhaps matches TRBD1 (6 bases). This CDR3 contains 14 residues. CDR1 is MDHEN and CDR2 is SYDVKM in the germline V gene. Trimming removed 6 bases from V and 0 bases from J, with 12 bases in between. CDR3 loop: CASSLRGLSYEQYF. CDR3 nucleotides: TGTGCCAGCAGCCTCAGGGGCCTCTCCTACGAGCAGTACTTC.

This chain connects TRBV11-2 to TRBJ2-1, with TRBD1 identical over 10 bases. CDR3 length: 15 residues. Looked up from germline, CDR1 is SGHAT and CDR2 is FQNNGV. V lost 5 bases, J lost 2 bases, and 3 bases stayed unmatched. In DNA, the CDR3 is TGTGCCAGCAGCCGAGGACAGGGGGCCTACAATGAGCAGTTCTTC. Protein: CASSRGQGAYNEQFF.

This clone was detected only once. The rearrangement uses TRBV10-2 and TRBJ2-7, with D unresolved. Trimming took off 11 bases at V and 5 bases at J, with 7 bases between the two ends. Germline CDR1 WSHSY, CDR2 SAAADI. This CDR3 comprises 9 residues. The CDR3: CAYSDEQYF. CDR3 DNA sequence: TGCGCCTACTCTGACGAGCAGTACTTC.

The chain employs TRBV28 and TRBJ2-7; 7 bases are a match to TRBD2. V shed 5 bases and J 1 base; nucleotides not matched to a gene: 8. Germline assignment: CDR1 MDHEN and CDR2 SYDVKM. The CDR3 is 15 residues long. The CDR3 DNA is TGTGCCAGCAGTCTCCCGGGGCGGGAGTCCTACGAGCAGTACTTC. It yields the protein CASSLPGRESYEQYF.